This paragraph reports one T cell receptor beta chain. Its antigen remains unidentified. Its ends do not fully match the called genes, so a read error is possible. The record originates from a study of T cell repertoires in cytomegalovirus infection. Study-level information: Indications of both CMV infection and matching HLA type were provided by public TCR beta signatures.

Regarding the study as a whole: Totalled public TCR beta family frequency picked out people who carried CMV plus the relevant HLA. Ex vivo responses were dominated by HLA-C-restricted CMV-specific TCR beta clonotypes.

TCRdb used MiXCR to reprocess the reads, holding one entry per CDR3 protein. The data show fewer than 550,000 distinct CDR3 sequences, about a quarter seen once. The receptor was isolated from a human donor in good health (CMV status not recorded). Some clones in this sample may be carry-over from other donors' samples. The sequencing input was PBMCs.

As DNA, the CDR3 is TGTGCCAGCAGCCTCACGGACAGGGGGAACACTGAAGCTTTATTT. Protein product: CASSLTDRGNTEALF. V and J are TRBV11-3 and TRBJ1-1; the match to TRBD1 covers 10 bases. CDR3 length: 15 amino acids. CDR1 SGHNT and CDR2 YENEEA come from the germline V gene.